This TCR beta chain was sequenced for a study of Graves' ophthalmopathy and Graves' hyperthyroidism. Study conclusions and caveats: Using 13 signatures, a model distinguished ophthalmopathy from stable hyperthyroidism, reaching about 87% sensitivity and 70% to 83% specificity.

Amplification of TCR beta CDR3 regions used RNA transcripts. HTBI-primed first-round RT-PCR preceded second-round multiplex PCR. TCRdb redid the calling of the multiplex PCR reads with MiXCR, one entry per CDR3 protein. The sample includes 900,000 to 1,200,000 distinct CDR3 sequences, less than 45% of them seen just once. CDR1 and CDR2 from the germline V gene are WSHSY and SAAADI. The CDR3 extends over 16 amino acids. Notes on this clonotype: Its matching antigen is unknown. A read error may explain this, as a much larger clone is one base away.

Specimen: peripheral blood or thyroid tissue (not recorded which). The receptor comes from an adult man with Graves' hyperthyroidism. The chain links TRBV10-2 to TRBJ2-7; perhaps TRBD1 as D (6 bases). CDR3 sequence: CASSEAGGSPSYEQHF. CDR3 sequence (DNA): TGCGCCAGCAGTGAGGCTGGGGGCAGCCCATCCTACGAGCAGCACTTC.